Shown below are 10 T cell receptor beta chains from a single sample sequenced in a study of blood T cell repertoires in COVID-19. Repertoires were generated with immunoSEQ multiplex PCR, while TCRdb's copy carries only in-frame clones and drops some. The sample holds roughly 340,000 clones, approximately 89% seen once. Sample: peripheral blood. These TCRs come from a woman between 18 and 30 years old who had recovered from COVID-19.

The chain has TRBV19 and TRBJ1-5; D unresolved. Germline values: CDR1 LNHDA, CDR2 SQIVND (reference sequence). V lost 4 bases and J 6 bases, leaving 7 bases between the germline ends. This CDR3 contains 12 residues. Here the CDR3 reads CASSRRGQPQHF. In DNA, the CDR3 is TGTGCCAGTAGTAGAAGAGGTCAGCCCCAGCATTTT. Full variable domain (missing parts from reference TRBV19 and TRBJ1-5): DGGITQSPKYLFRKEGQNVTLSCEQNLNHDAMYWYRQDPGQGLRLIYYSQIVNDFQKGDIAEGYSVSREKKESFPLTVTSAQKNPTAFYLCASSRRGQPQHFGDGTRLSIL.

The chain combines TRBV6-5 with TRBJ2-1, with D perhaps matching TRBD2 (6 bases). The V gene's germline CDR1 is MNHEY and CDR2 SVGAGI. The CDR3 contains 15 residues. The V end lost 7 bases, the J end lost 7 bases, and 20 bases lay between the germline ends. The CDR3 protein is CASTSPGTSTNEQFF. The CDR3 DNA follows: TGTGCCAGCACCTCCCCCGGGACTTCCACTAATGAGCAGTTCTTC.

The chain is built from TRBV5-1 and TRBJ1-1, with D maybe TRBD1 (6 bases). The CDR3 loop spans 14 amino acids. CDR1 is SGHRS, CDR2 YFSETQ, per germline. V shed 4 bases and J shed 3 bases, with 13 bases lying between them. CDR3 sequence reads: CASSIRTVHTEAFF. The CDR3 DNA follows: TGCGCCAGCAGCATTCGGACAGTCCACACTGAAGCTTTCTTT.

V is TRBV6-1 and J is TRBJ2-7; TRBD2 matches 12 bases. With 2 bases clipped from V and 5 bases from J, the junction kept 10 bases outside the gene matches. The length of the CDR3 is 17 residues. Germline V CDR1 and CDR2: MNHNS, SASEGT. CDR3 sequence reads: CASSERLAGALRDEQYV. In DNA, the CDR3 is TGTGCCAGCAGTGAAAGACTAGCGGGAGCTCTTAGGGACGAGCAGTACGTC.

V usage is TRBV14 and J usage is TRBJ1-2; 7 bases map to TRBD1. Unmatched junction bases numbered 7, after V lost 4 bases and J lost 5 bases. The CDR3 spans 14 residues. Germline CDR1 SGHDN, CDR2 FVKESK. CDR3 nucleotides: TGTGCCAGCAGCCCAGGGACAGCGATTTATGGCTACACCTTC. It is translated as CASSPGTAIYGYTF.

The V gene is TRBV5-8, the J gene TRBJ2-4; D possibly corresponds to TRBD2 (6 bases). The CDR3 is made up of 14 amino acids. Trimming removed 2 bases at V and 6 bases at J, with 12 bases between. CDR1 and CDR2 (germline): SGHTS, YDEGEE. The CDR3 spells CASSLGGFGNIQYF. CDR3 nucleotide sequence: TGTGCCAGCAGCTTAGGAGGGTTTGGAAACATTCAGTACTTC.

The chain is built from TRBV19 and TRBJ2-2, with a possible D match to TRBD2 (5 bases). Trimming pared 7 bases from V and 6 bases from J, leaving 15 bases between. CDR1 and CDR2 from the germline V gene are LNHDA and SQIVND (reference sequence). CDR3 size: 14 residues. The CDR3 loop reads CASTLTNYAGELFF. CDR3 DNA sequence: TGTGCCAGTACCTTGACTAATTATGCCGGGGAGCTGTTTTTT.

This sequence joins TRBV13 and TRBJ2-3, with D possibly being TRBD2 (5 bases). Per the germline V gene, CDR1 is PRHDT and CDR2 is FYEKMQ (reference sequence). Trimming left V 5 bases short and J 3 bases short, with 18 bases between. The CDR3 covers 16 residues. CDR3 protein: CASSPLLTGKTDTQYF. The CDR3 nucleotides read TGTGCCAGCAGCCCCCTCCTTACGGGAAAGACAGATACGCAGTATTTT.

The chain links TRBV5-1 to TRBJ2-3; 8 positions match TRBD2. Germline V gene sequence: CDR1 SGHRS, CDR2 YFSETQ. J was trimmed by 1 base and V by 3 bases; bases with no gene match: 7. The CDR3 covers 16 residues. CDR3 DNA: TGCGCCAGCAGCTATTACCTAGCGGGCGGCACAGATACGCAGTATTTT. Amino acids: CASSYYLAGGTDTQYF.

The V and J genes are TRBV29-1 and TRBJ1-1; 7 bases agree with TRBD1. The germline gives CDR1 SQVTM, CDR2 ANQGSEA. Trimming removed 3 bases from V and 0 bases from J; junction bases left unmatched: 1. This CDR3 region has 13 residues. The CDR3 sequence is CSVETGLNTEAFF. For the CDR3, the DNA is TGCAGCGTTGAGACAGGGCTGAACACTGAAGCTTTCTTT.